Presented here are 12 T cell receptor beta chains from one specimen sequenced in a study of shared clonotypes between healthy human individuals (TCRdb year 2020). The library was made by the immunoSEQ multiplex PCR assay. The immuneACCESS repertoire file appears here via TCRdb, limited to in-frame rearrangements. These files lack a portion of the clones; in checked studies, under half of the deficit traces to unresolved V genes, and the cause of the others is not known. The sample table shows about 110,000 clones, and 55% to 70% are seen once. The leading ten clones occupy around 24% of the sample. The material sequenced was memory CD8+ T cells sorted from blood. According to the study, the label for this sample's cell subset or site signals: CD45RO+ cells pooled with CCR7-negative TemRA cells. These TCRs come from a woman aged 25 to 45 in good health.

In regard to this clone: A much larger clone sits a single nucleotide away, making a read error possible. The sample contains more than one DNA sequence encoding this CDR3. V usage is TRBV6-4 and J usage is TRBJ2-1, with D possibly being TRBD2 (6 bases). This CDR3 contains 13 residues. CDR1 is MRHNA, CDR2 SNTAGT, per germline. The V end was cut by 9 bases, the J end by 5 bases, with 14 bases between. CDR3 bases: TGTGCCAGTAGCCCCGGGACTCACAATGAGCAGTTCTTC. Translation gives CASSPGTHNEQFF.

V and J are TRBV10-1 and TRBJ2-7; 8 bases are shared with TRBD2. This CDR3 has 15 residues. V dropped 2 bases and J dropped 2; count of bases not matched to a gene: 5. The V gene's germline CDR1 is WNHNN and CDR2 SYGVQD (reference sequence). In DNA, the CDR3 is TGCGCCAGCAGTGAGGGGCTAGCGGGTCCCTACGAGCAGTACTTC. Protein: CASSEGLAGPYEQYF.

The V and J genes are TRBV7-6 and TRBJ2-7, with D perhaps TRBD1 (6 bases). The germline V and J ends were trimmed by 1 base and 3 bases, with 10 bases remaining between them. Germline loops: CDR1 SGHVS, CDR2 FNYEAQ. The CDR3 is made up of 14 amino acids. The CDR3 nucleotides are TGTGCCAGCAGCTTAGTGACAGGAGGCTACGAGCAGTACTTC. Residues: CASSLVTGGYEQYF.

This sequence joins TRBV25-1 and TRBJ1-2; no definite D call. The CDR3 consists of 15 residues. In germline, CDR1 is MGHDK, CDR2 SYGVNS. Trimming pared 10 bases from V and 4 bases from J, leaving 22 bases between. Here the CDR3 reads CATQAQTQQPYGYTF. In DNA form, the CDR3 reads TGTGCCACCCAGGCCCAAACACAGCAACCCTATGGCTACACCTTC.

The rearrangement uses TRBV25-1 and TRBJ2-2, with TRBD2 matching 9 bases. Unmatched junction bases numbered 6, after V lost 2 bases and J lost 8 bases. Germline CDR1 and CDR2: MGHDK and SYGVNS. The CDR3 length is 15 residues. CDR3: CASSERLAGRGELFF. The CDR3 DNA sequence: TGTGCCAGCAGTGAAAGGCTAGCGGGAAGAGGGGAGCTGTTTTTT.

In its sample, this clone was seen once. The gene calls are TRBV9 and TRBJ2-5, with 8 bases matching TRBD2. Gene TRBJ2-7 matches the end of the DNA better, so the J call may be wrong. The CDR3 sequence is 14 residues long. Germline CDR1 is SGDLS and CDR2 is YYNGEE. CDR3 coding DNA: TGTGCCAGCAAGGAAAGCGGGAGCGTACACGAGCAGTACTTC. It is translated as CASKESGSVHEQYF.

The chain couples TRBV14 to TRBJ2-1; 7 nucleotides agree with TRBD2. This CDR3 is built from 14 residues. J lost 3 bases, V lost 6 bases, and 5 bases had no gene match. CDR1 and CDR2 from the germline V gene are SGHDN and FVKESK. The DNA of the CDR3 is TGTGCCAGCAGAAGCGGGACGAACTACAATGAGCAGTTCTTC. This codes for CASRSGTNYNEQFF.

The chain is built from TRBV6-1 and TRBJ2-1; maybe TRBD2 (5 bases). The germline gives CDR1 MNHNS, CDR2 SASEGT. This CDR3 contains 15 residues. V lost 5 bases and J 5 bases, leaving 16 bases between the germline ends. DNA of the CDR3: TGTGCCAGCAGTCCCGGGGTAGAAGGCCACAATGAGCAGTTCTTC. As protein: CASSPGVEGHNEQFF.

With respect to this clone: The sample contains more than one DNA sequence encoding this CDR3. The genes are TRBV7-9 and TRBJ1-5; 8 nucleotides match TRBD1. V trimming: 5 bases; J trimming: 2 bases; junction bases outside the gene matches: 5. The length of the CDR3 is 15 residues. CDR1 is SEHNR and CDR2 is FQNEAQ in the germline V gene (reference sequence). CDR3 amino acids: CASSPQGAGNQPQHF. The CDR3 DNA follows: TGTGCCAGCAGCCCTCAGGGGGCGGGCAATCAGCCCCAGCATTTT.

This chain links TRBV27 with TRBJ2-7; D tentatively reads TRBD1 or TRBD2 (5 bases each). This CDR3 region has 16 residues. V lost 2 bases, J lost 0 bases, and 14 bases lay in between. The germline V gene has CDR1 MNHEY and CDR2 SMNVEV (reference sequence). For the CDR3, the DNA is TGTGCCAGCAGTTTACGAGGGACCGCGAGCTCCTACGAGCAGTACTTC. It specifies CASSLRGTASSYEQYF.

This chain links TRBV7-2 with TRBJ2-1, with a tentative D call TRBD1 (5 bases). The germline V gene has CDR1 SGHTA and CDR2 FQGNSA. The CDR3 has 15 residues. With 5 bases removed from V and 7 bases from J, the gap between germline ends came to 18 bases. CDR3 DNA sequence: TGTGCCAGCAGCCGTGGGGCCCATACCGAAAATGAGCAGTTCTTC. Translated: CASSRGAHTENEQFF.

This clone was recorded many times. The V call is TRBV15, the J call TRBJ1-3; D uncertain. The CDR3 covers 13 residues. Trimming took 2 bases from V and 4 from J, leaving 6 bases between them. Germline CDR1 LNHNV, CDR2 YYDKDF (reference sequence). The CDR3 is CATSRTTGNTIYF. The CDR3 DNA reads TGTGCCACCAGCAGAACCACCGGAAACACCATATATTTT.